The 28 T cell receptor beta chains presented below share a single source sample, sequenced in a study of graft-versus-host responses after intestinal transplantation. Assay used: immunoSEQ multiplex PCR; TCRdb lists only in-frame clones, some missing. Counted here are around 23,000 clones, 70% to 90% occurring once; the ten biggest clones make up about 0.89%. The sequencing here drew on PBMCs, taken 450 to 480 days after intestinal transplant. The receptors originated from a human patient who received an intestinal transplant, so some T cells may come from the graft donor.

The chain has TRBV6-5 and TRBJ2-7; a possible D gene is TRBD2 (5 bases). CDR1 and CDR2 (germline): MNHEY, SVGAGI. The V and J ends lost 1 base and 6 bases respectively, with 13 bases between them. The CDR3 runs to 14 residues. CDR3 in DNA: TGTGCCAGCAGTTACTATCGAACCCGGGGCGAGCAGTACTTC. Its protein product is CASSYYRTRGEQYF.

The chain recombines TRBV7-3 with TRBJ2-1; weak D call: TRBD1 (6 bases). Germline V gene data show CDR1 as SGHTA and CDR2 as FQGTGA. The CDR3 loop spans 13 amino acids. With 6 bases removed from V and 8 bases from J, the gap between germline ends came to 14 bases. The CDR3 region has the DNA TGTGCCAGCAGGGACTTTGCAGGGGATGAGCAGTTCTTC. This translates into CASRDFAGDEQFF.

The rearrangement uses TRBV29-1 and TRBJ2-6; D is uncertain. Germline assignment: CDR1 SQVTM and CDR2 ANQGSEA. CDR3 length: 14 amino acids. V shed 3 bases and J shed 4 bases, with 10 bases lying between them. The CDR3 here is CSVDEGKGANVLTF. DNA of the CDR3: TGCAGCGTTGATGAAGGGAAGGGGGCCAACGTCCTGACTTTC.

The genes are TRBV6-5 and TRBJ1-1; D unresolved. The germline CDR1 and CDR2 sequences are MNHEY and SVGAGI. This CDR3 is built from 12 residues. V lost 0 bases to trimming and J lost 10 bases, with 9 bases between them. CDR3 DNA sequence: TGTGCCAGCAGTTACTCGGGTTATGGAGCTTTCTTT. Its protein product is CASSYSGYGAFF.

V and J are TRBV19 and TRBJ2-7, with TRBD2 matching 8 bases. Germline-derived CDR1 and CDR2 are LNHDA and SQIVND (reference sequence). V lost 5 bases to trimming and J lost 6 bases; unmatched junction nucleotides: 12. This CDR3 has 15 residues. This CDR3 reads CASSPRAGGRFEQYF. CDR3 DNA sequence: TGTGCCAGTAGTCCCCGGGCGGGAGGCCGGTTCGAGCAGTACTTC.

This chain joins TRBV7-9 and TRBJ1-1; no clear D. Trimming pared 2 bases from V and 4 bases from J, leaving 11 bases between. There are 14 residues in the CDR3. Germline CDR1 and CDR2: SEHNR and FQNEAQ (reference sequence). The CDR3 coding sequence is TGTGCCAGCAGCTTACTGTCCGCGGCCACTGAAGCTTTCTTT. Translating gives CASSLLSAATEAFF.

The chain recombines TRBV4-2 with TRBJ2-3, with a possible D match to TRBD2 (6 bases). The CDR3 runs to 16 residues. The V end was cut by 0 bases, the J end by 2 bases, with 12 bases between. The germline V gene has CDR1 LGHNA and CDR2 YNFKEQ. The CDR3 DNA reads as TGTGCCAGCAGCCAAGATGGGGCGGGACTCACAGATACGCAGTATTTT. This encodes CASSQDGAGLTDTQYF.

The chain recombines TRBV5-1 with TRBJ1-1; D perhaps matches TRBD1 (6 bases). Germline CDR1 and CDR2: SGHRS and YFSETQ. This CDR3 has 14 amino acids. V lost 4 bases and J 4 bases, leaving 14 bases between the germline ends. Written as DNA, the CDR3 is TGCGCCAGCAGCCCCGGGGGCGACAGCACTGAAGCTTTCTTT. The encoded protein is CASSPGGDSTEAFF.

The sample holds a few counts of this clone. The CDR3, as DNA: TGTGCCAGCGGGGAGGGGATCACCGGGGAGCTGTTTTTT. Translation gives CASGEGITGELFF. The rearrangement joins TRBV6-5 to TRBJ2-2; 7 positions agree with TRBD2. The ends lost 8 bases at V and 4 bases at J; junction bases unmatched: 4. This CDR3 spans 13 amino acids. Germline V gives CDR1 MNHEY, CDR2 SVGAGI.

The chain combines TRBV5-1 with TRBJ1-2; no definite D call. The CDR3 spans 12 residues. V was clipped by 0 bases and J by 4 bases, with 4 bases between them. Germline V gives CDR1 SGHRS, CDR2 YFSETQ. CDR3 sequence: CASSLAGYGYTF. The CDR3 DNA is TGCGCCAGCAGCTTGGCCGGCTATGGCTACACCTTC.

This chain uses TRBV28 with TRBJ1-2, with 10 bases identical to TRBD1. The CDR3 runs to 14 residues. With V trimmed by 4 bases and J by 4 bases, 3 bases remained unmatched. The germline V gene encodes CDR1 MDHEN and CDR2 SYDVKM. CDR3 in DNA: TGTGCCAGCAGTTCCGGACAGGGGGGCTATGGCTACACCTTC. Residues: CASSSGQGGYGYTF.

The chain couples TRBV29-1 to TRBJ2-7, with a weak D call TRBD2 (7 bases). Germline V lookup: CDR1 SQVTM, CDR2 ANQGSEA. This CDR3 has 14 residues. The ends were cut back, 6 bases at V and 2 bases at J, with 17 bases in the middle. The CDR3 DNA follows: TGCAGCGTCATGGGGGGGCTATTCACCTACGAGCAGTACTTC. It encodes CSVMGGLFTYEQYF.

CDR3 coding DNA: TGTGCCAGCAGCTTCTCTAGTACAGAGACCCAGTACTTC. Its translation: CASSFSSTETQYF. The chain has TRBV5-8 and TRBJ2-5, with D unresolved. There are 13 residues in the CDR3. The germline gives CDR1 SGHTS, CDR2 YDEGEE. V was cut by 2 bases and J by 4 bases, with 9 bases left in between.

V gene TRBV11-3 combines with J gene TRBJ1-2, with D possibly matching TRBD1 (6 bases). Germline CDR1 reads SGHNT; CDR2 reads YENEEA. V was pared by 5 bases and J by 5 bases, with 9 bases between. The CDR3 has 12 amino acids. The CDR3 coding sequence is TGTGCCAGCAGCCCCCAGGGGTATGGCTACACCTTC. Its protein product is CASSPQGYGYTF.

V usage is TRBV7-3 and J usage is TRBJ2-2; D uncertain. Germline lookup yields CDR1 SGHTA and CDR2 FQGTGA. This CDR3 comprises 14 residues. Trimming pared 2 bases from V and 1 base from J, leaving 5 bases between. For the CDR3, the DNA is TGTGCCAGCAGCTTAGTTTTGAACACCGGGGAGCTGTTTTTT. Translated: CASSLVLNTGELFF.

The chain is built from TRBV5-1 and TRBJ2-7; 7 bases are a match to TRBD1. Germline V lookup: CDR1 SGHRS, CDR2 YFSETQ. Trimming removed 6 bases from V and 1 base from J; junction bases left unmatched: 4. The CDR3 loop spans 13 amino acids. The CDR3 here is CASTQGQSYEQYF. CDR3 coding DNA: TGCGCCAGCACTCAGGGACAGTCCTACGAGCAGTACTTC.

This clone was seen only once. The J gene is TRBJ1-4, the V gene TRBV7-9; tentative D call: TRBD1 (5 bases). V was shortened by 1 base and J by 4 bases, with 10 bases between the two germline ends. The CDR3 length is 15 residues. Germline values: CDR1 SEHNR, CDR2 FQNEAQ (reference sequence). CDR3 loop: CASSLGWDGNEKLFF. In DNA, the CDR3 is TGTGCCAGCAGCTTAGGGTGGGACGGTAATGAAAAACTGTTTTTT.

In this sample, this clone turned up a few times. The gene calls are TRBV6-6 and TRBJ2-3; 12 bases map to TRBD1. Germline lookup yields CDR1 MNHNY and CDR2 SVGAGI (reference sequence). Losses at the gene ends were 4 bases for V and 6 bases for J; bases not matched to a gene: 8. This CDR3 is built from 16 residues. The CDR3: CASSLGTGGASDTQYF. CDR3 nucleotide sequence: TGTGCCAGCAGTTTAGGGACAGGGGGCGCTTCCGATACGCAGTATTTT.

This rearrangement joins TRBV30 to TRBJ2-3; a possible D gene is TRBD2 (5 bases). The CDR3 covers 11 residues. Trimming stripped 0 bases from V and 9 bases from J, with 7 bases between. The germline gives CDR1 GTSNPN, CDR2 SVGIG (reference sequence). CDR3 region: CAWSVLETQYF. The CDR3 DNA reads TGTGCCTGGAGTGTACTAGAAACGCAGTATTTT.

This clone has a single count. J is TRBJ2-3 and V is TRBV5-1, with 12 bases identical to TRBD2. J lost 3 bases, V lost 3 bases, and 11 bases had no gene match. Looked up from germline, CDR1 is SGHRS and CDR2 is YFSETQ. This CDR3 contains 18 residues. CDR3 sequence reads: CASSSHSKTSGRTDTQYF. The CDR3 DNA is TGCGCCAGCAGCTCACACTCAAAAACTAGCGGGAGGACAGATACGCAGTATTTT.

This sequence joins TRBV2 and TRBJ1-5; TRBD1 might be the D (5 bases). From germline, CDR1 is SNHLY and CDR2 FYNNEI. The CDR3 length is 14 residues. Trimming took 5 bases from V and 8 from J, leaving 16 bases between them. Written as DNA, the CDR3 is TGTGCCAGCAGTAAGGATCGCGGGGGGGAGCCCCAGCATTTT. This sequence encodes CASSKDRGGEPQHF. Full variable domain (outside the CDR3, taken from reference TRBV2 and TRBJ1-5): EPEVTQTPSHQVTQMGQEVILRCVPISNHLYFYWYRQILGQKVEFLVSFYNNEISEKSEIFDDQFSVERPDGSNFTLKIRSTKLEDSAMYFCASSKDRGGEPQHFGDGTRLSIL.

This clone was observed a single time. The chain employs TRBV11-2 and TRBJ2-1; D possibly corresponds to TRBD1 (6 bases). Germline CDR1 is SGHAT and CDR2 is FQNNGV. The CDR3 is 15 residues long. V lost 6 bases and J lost 0, with 12 bases in between. The CDR3 DNA reads TGTGCCAGCAGAGCCGGGACAAGCTCCTACAATGAGCAGTTCTTC. Its protein is CASRAGTSSYNEQFF.

J is TRBJ2-7 and V is TRBV19, with 7 bases fitting TRBD1. V was clipped by 1 base and J by 4 bases; unmatched bases: 7. CDR1 is LNHDA and CDR2 is SQIVND in the germline V gene (reference sequence). CDR3 length: 15 amino acids. CDR3 sequence reads: CASSIAGTESYEQYF. In nucleotides, the CDR3 is TGTGCCAGTAGTATAGCTGGGACAGAGTCTTACGAGCAGTACTTC.

The J gene is TRBJ2-3, the V gene TRBV5-1; 7 bases are shared with TRBD2. Trimming cost V 4 bases and J 0 bases; bases outside gene matches: 2. The CDR3 extends over 14 amino acids. Germline-derived CDR1 and CDR2 are SGHRS and YFSETQ. This CDR3 is CASSGGGSTDTQYF. The CDR3 DNA sequence: TGCGCCAGCAGCGGGGGGGGGAGCACAGATACGCAGTATTTT.

The chain couples TRBV6-6 to TRBJ2-5, with D maybe TRBD2 (6 bases). This CDR3 spans 15 amino acids. V was shortened by 6 bases and J by 5 bases, with 19 bases between the two germline ends. CDR1 is MNHNY and CDR2 is SVGAGI in the germline V gene (reference sequence). For the CDR3, the DNA is TGTGCCAGCAGCCACGGACTCGGGGGTAGTGAGACCCAGTACTTC. It codes for CASSHGLGGSETQYF.

V is TRBV5-5 and J is TRBJ2-5; D not certain. V was shortened by 0 bases and J by 5 bases, with 14 bases between the two germline ends. The germline gives CDR1 SGHKS, CDR2 YYEKEE (reference sequence). The CDR3 covers 15 residues. The CDR3 loop is CASSLEALYGETQYF. In DNA, the CDR3 is TGTGCCAGCAGCTTGGAGGCGCTCTATGGGGAGACCCAGTACTTC.

The J gene is TRBJ2-7, the V gene TRBV29-1; D may be TRBD1 (5 bases). This CDR3 comprises 13 residues. The germline V gene has CDR1 SQVTM and CDR2 ANQGSEA. Trimming shortened V by 4 bases and J by 2 bases, and 12 bases separated the two germline ends. The CDR3 coding sequence is TGCAGCGTTGCAGTGGGGCGAGCCTACGAGCAGTACTTC. The encoded protein is CSVAVGRAYEQYF.

The rearrangement joins TRBV7-3 to TRBJ2-3; 8 bases align to TRBD1. CDR3 size: 16 residues. CDR1 is SGHTA and CDR2 is FQGTGA in the germline V gene. The ends lost 2 bases at V and 1 base at J; junction bases unmatched: 5. CDR3 in amino acids: CASSLWTGIGTDTQYF. The DNA of the CDR3 is TGTGCCAGCAGCTTATGGACAGGGATTGGCACAGATACGCAGTATTTT. Complete variable domain (other parts from reference TRBV7-3 and TRBJ2-3): GAGVSQTPSNKVTEKGKYVELRCDPISGHTALYWYRQSLGQGPEFLIYFQGTGAADDSGLPNDRFFAVRPEGSVSTLKIQRTERGDSAVYLCASSLWTGIGTDTQYFGPGTRLTVL.